This paragraph covers one T cell receptor beta chain sequence. Antigen specificity is unknown. This sample stems from a study of OX40 agonist ivuxolimab in advanced cancers. Study information: Having had anti-PD-1, anti-PD-L1 or anti-CTLA-4 therapy before was allowed, and approximately 40% had some. Findings of the study overall: The authors did not determine the antigen specificity of the expanded peripheral T cells.

This CDR3 is built from 14 residues. V gave up 2 bases and J gave up 12 bases; unmatched junction bases: 6. Germline loops: CDR1 SGHVS, CDR2 FQNEAQ. Libraries were prepared by immunoSEQ multiplex PCR; TCRdb keeps only in-frame clonotypes and omits some of them. The sample carries about 19,000 clones, 65% to 70% recorded once. This TCR was sampled from an adult with an advanced solid tumor such as melanoma, head and neck, liver or kidney cancer. The sequencing here drew on CD4+ or CD8+ T cells sorted from blood, taken in a trial of the OX40 agonist ivuxolimab. This rearrangement joins TRBV7-8 to TRBJ2-1; the match to TRBD2 covers 11 bases. The CDR3 DNA is TGTGCCAGCAGCTTACTCGGGACTAGCGGCGGGCAGTTCTTC. This gives the protein CASSLLGTSGGQFF.